This T cell receptor beta chain emerged from a study of blood T cell repertoires in COVID-19. Study summary: Sources were T cells, B-cell-depleted T cells, or PBMCs; the material itself was cDNA or gDNA.

This clone appeared a few times. TCRdb keeps only in-frame clones here, not all; method: immunoSEQ multiplex PCR. The profile shows about 130,000 clones, roughly 90% of them singletons. Seattle-derived patients entered the study during active infection and were followed longitudinally. The CDR3 has 16 residues. The germline CDR1 and CDR2 sequences are MRHNA and SNTAGT. J gave up 0 bases and V 1 base, and 3 bases lay outside the gene matches. Sequencing input: peripheral blood. This TCR derives from a man aged 55 to 70 with COVID-19, enrolled during active disease. The chain links TRBV6-4 to TRBJ2-1, with TRBD2 identical over 7 bases. This chain's CDR3 is CASSDWGGSSYNEQFF. Here the CDR3 DNA reads TGTGCCAGCAGTGACTGGGGGGGTAGCTCCTACAATGAGCAGTTCTTC.